The clone carrying this T cell receptor (beta chain) has more than one count but fewer than ten. Profiled with immunoSEQ multiplex PCR; TCRdb holds only in-frame clones, not every one. The sample shows about 85,000 clones, about 90% of them seen only once. The data were taken from a study of PD-1 blockade in classical Hodgkin lymphoma. In every patient, relapse followed autologous stem cell transplantation, while exposure to brentuximab vedotin differed. Germline V gene data show CDR1 as GTSNPN and CDR2 as SVGIG (reference sequence). V lost 7 bases and J 0 bases, leaving 16 bases between the germline ends. The CDR3 spans 16 residues.

The rearrangement links TRBV30 to TRBJ2-6, with D maybe TRBD1 (7 bases). The receptor was isolated from a human donor with classical Hodgkin lymphoma. Source: peripheral blood mononuclear cells (PBMCs), taken before the second cycle of nivolumab. CDR3 in DNA: TGTGCCTCAGGGGGGACAGCCCCCTCTGGGGCCAACGTCCTGACTTTC. It specifies CASGGTAPSGANVLTF.